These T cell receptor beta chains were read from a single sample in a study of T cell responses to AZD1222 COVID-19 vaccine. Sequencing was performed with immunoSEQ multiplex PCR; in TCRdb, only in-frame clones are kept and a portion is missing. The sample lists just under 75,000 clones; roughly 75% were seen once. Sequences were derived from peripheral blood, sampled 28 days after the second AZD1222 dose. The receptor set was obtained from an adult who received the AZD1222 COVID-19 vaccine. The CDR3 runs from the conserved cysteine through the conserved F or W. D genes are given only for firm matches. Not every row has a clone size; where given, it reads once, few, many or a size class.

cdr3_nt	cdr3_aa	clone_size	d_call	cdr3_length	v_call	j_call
TGTGCCAGCTCACTTCGCGGGAGGTCCACCTACGAGCAGTACTTC	CASSLRGRSTYEQYF	once	TRBD2	15	TRBV27	TRBJ2-7
TGCAGCGTTGATACAACTGAGTCTACAGGGAGTACCTACGAGCAGTACTTC	CSVDTTESTGSTYEQYF	few	-	17	TRBV29-1	TRBJ2-7
TGTGCCAGCAGTACTTCCGGGACAGGGGTGGAGACCCAGTACTTC	CASSTSGTGVETQYF	-	TRBD1	15	TRBV6-5	TRBJ2-5
TGTGCCAGCAGCCTGGACCGGGGGCGGCAGTACTTC	CASSLDRGRQYF	-	-	12	TRBV11-2	TRBJ2-7
TGCAGCGTTGAAGATCCGGGTTGGGGCTACACCTTC	CSVEDPGWGYTF	few	-	12	TRBV29-1	TRBJ1-2
TGTGCCAGCAGTGAAGCGGGCGGCAGGGGGAGAGCTTTCTTT	CASSEAGGRGRAFF	-	TRBD1	14	TRBV2	TRBJ1-1
TGTGCCAGCAGCTCCGGGGTGGGACTAGCGGGTCTAACCGGGGAGCTGTTTTTT	CASSSGVGLAGLTGELFF	-	TRBD2	18	TRBV7-2	TRBJ2-2
TGTGCCAGCAGCACCTCCGGGCCTAACACCGGGGAGCTGTTTTTT	CASSTSGPNTGELFF	-	-	15	TRBV7-3	TRBJ2-2
TGTGCCAGCAGCTTAGGGGCGGGTTTGGATACGCAGTATTTT	CASSLGAGLDTQYF	few	-	14	TRBV13	TRBJ2-3
TGTGCCAGCAGCTTAGCGCTTCGGGGGCCCAGTGAGCAGTTCTTC	CASSLALRGPSEQFF	-	-	15	TRBV13	TRBJ2-1
TGTGCCAGCAGTGGGAACAGGTTCGGCTACACCTTC	CASSGNRFGYTF	-	-	12	TRBV27	TRBJ1-2
TGTGCCAGCAGCGTAGCTAGCGGGATCGCTTACGAGCAGTACTTC	CASSVASGIAYEQYF	many	TRBD2	15	TRBV9	TRBJ2-7
TGTGCCTGGAGCGGGAAAGAATATGGTCGCCGCTGGTCGGGCTACACCTTC	CAWSGKEYGRRWSGYTF	once	-	17	TRBV30	TRBJ1-2
TGTGCCAGCAGCGTACAAGGGACAGGGGTCTACGAGCAGTACTTC	CASSVQGTGVYEQYF	-	TRBD1	15	TRBV9	TRBJ2-7
TGCGCCAGCAGCTTGTGGGAAGATAGCACAGATACGCAGTATTTT	CASSLWEDSTDTQYF	-	-	15	TRBV5-1	TRBJ2-3
TGTGCCAGCAGTTACGGGGGCAGTCCGGACACCGGGGAGCTGTTTTTT	CASSYGGSPDTGELFF	-	-	16	TRBV6-2/TRBV6-3	TRBJ2-2
TGTGCCAGCAGCCTTTGGACTAGCGGACCCTACAATGAGCAGTTCTTC	CASSLWTSGPYNEQFF	-	TRBD2	16	TRBV3-1/TRBV3-2	TRBJ2-1
TGTGCCAGCAGCCAAGAGTTAGCGGGGGGGTTCTACAATGAGCAGTTCTTC	CASSQELAGGFYNEQFF	once	TRBD2	17	TRBV4-2	TRBJ2-1
TGTGCCAGCAGCGTATATGTAGAGGACACTGAAGCTTTCTTT	CASSVYVEDTEAFF	-	-	14	TRBV9	TRBJ1-1
TGTGCCTGGAGTGTAGGGACGGGAGCTGATACGCAGTATTTT	CAWSVGTGADTQYF	-	-	14	TRBV30	TRBJ2-3
TGTGCCAGCAGCATTAGCGGGAGAAGTTACAATGAGCAGTTCTTC	CASSISGRSYNEQFF	-	TRBD2	15	TRBV7-6	TRBJ2-1
TGCAGCGTCGATGAAGGAACCTGGAACACTGAAGCTTTCTTT	CSVDEGTWNTEAFF	-	-	14	TRBV29-1	TRBJ1-1
TGTGCCAGCAGTTTGTGGACAGGAAAACTGTTTTTT	CASSLWTGKLFF	-	TRBD1	12	TRBV28	TRBJ1-4
TGTGCCAGCAGTGTAACCTTTGAGGGCGAGCAGTACTTC	CASSVTFEGEQYF	-	-	13	TRBV2	TRBJ2-7
TGTGCCAGCCGCCGGGGGGCATCCGGTGGCGATAGCAATCAGCCCCAGCATTTT	CASRRGASGGDSNQPQHF	-	-	18	TRBV28	TRBJ1-5
TGTGCCAGCAGTTTAGGGCAGGGCTACGAGCAGTACTTC	CASSLGQGYEQYF	-	-	13	TRBV28	TRBJ2-7
TGTGCCAGCAGTTTACAGGGGACAGATACGCAGTATTTT	CASSLQGTDTQYF	-	-	13	TRBV12-3/TRBV12-4	TRBJ2-3
TGTGCCACCGGACAGTCATACGAGCAGTACTTC	CATGQSYEQYF	-	-	11	TRBV24-1	TRBJ2-7
TGTGCCAGCAGCCCCGGGACAGACATTTTGAAAGCTTTCTTT	CASSPGTDILKAFF	-	TRBD1	14	TRBV13	TRBJ1-1
TGCGCCAGCAGCTGGGCCGGGACAGGCGAAAAACTGTTTTTT	CASSWAGTGEKLFF	-	TRBD1	14	TRBV5-1	TRBJ1-4
TGTGCCAGCACGGGAGCGGGGGGGCAAGAGACCCAGTACTTC	CASTGAGGQETQYF	-	TRBD2	14	TRBV28	TRBJ2-5
TGTGCCAGCAGTTTAGGTAATAGCAATCAGCCCCAGCATTTT	CASSLGNSNQPQHF	-	-	14	TRBV28	TRBJ1-5
TGTGCCAGCCCTCTAGCGGGAGGGCCGAATGAGTTCTTC	CASPLAGGPNEFF	-	TRBD2	13	TRBV5-8	TRBJ2-1
TGTGCCAGCAGCCAACAGGGAGGCGAGCAGTTCTTC	CASSQQGGEQFF	-	-	12	TRBV12-3/TRBV12-4	TRBJ2-1
TGTGCCAGCAGTAGAGGGCTAGCGGGGGGGGCGAACACCGGGGAGCTGTTTTTT	CASSRGLAGGANTGELFF	-	TRBD2	18	TRBV4-2	TRBJ2-2
TGTGCCAGCAGTCCACTAGCTGGAGTCTCCTACAATGAGCAGTTCTTC	CASSPLAGVSYNEQFF	-	-	16	TRBV27	TRBJ2-1